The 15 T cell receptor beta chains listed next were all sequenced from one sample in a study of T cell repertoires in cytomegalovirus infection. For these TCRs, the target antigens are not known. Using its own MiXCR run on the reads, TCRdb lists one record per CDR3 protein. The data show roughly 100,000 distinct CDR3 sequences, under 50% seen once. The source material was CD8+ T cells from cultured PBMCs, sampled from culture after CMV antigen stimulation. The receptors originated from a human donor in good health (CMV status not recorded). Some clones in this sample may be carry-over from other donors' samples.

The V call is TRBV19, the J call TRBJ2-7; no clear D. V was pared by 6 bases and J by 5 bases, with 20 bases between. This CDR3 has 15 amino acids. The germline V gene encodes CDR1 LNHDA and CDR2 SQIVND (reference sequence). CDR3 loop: CASSLKWVTPNEQYF. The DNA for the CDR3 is TGTGCCAGTAGCCTAAAGTGGGTCACCCCAAACGAGCAGTACTTC.

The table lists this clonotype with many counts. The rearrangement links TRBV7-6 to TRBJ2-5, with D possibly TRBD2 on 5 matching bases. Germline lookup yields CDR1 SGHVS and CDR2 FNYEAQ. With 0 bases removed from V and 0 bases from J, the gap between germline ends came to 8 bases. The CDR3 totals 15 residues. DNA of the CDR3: TGTGCCAGCAGCTTAGCGGGAGAGTACCAAGAGACCCAGTACTTC. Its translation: CASSLAGEYQETQYF. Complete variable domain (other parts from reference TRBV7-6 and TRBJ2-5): GAGVSQSPRYKVTKRGQDVALRCDPISGHVSLYWYRQALGQGPEFLTYFNYEAQQDKSGLPNDRFSAERPEGSISTLTIQRTEQRDSAMYRCASSLAGEYQETQYFGPGTRLLVL.

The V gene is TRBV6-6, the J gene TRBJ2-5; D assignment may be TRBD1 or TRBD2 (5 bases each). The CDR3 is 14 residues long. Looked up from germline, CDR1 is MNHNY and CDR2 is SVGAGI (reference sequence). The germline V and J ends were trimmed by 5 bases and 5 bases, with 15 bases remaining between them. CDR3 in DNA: TGTGCCAGCAGTGAGTGGGGGAAGTTGGAGACCCAGTACTTC. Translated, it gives CASSEWGKLETQYF.

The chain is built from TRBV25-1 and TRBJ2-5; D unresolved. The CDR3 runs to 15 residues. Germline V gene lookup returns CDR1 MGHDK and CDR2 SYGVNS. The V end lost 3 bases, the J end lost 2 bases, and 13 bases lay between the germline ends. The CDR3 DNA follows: TGTGCCAGCAGTGAGCCCCGGGCAGTACAAGAGACCCAGTACTTC. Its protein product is CASSEPRAVQETQYF.

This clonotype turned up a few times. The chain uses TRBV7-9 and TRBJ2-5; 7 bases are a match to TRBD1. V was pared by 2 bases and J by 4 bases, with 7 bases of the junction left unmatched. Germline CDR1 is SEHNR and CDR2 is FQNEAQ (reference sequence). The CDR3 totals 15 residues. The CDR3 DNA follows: TGTGCCAGCAGCTTAAGGGGGCAATTTGTAGAGACCCAGTACTTC. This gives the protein CASSLRGQFVETQYF.

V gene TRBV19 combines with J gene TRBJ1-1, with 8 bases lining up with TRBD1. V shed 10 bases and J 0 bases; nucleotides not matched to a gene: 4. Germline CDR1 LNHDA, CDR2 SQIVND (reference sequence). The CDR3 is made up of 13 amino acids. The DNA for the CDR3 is TGTGCCACCTGGGACAGGATGAACACTGAAGCTTTCTTT. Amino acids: CATWDRMNTEAFF.

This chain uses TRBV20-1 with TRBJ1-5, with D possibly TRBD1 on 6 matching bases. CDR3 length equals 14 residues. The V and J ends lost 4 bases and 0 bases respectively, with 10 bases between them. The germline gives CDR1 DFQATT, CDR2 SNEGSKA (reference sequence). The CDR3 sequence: CSATRTASNQPQHF. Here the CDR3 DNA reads TGCAGTGCTACTAGGACAGCTAGCAATCAGCCCCAGCATTTT.

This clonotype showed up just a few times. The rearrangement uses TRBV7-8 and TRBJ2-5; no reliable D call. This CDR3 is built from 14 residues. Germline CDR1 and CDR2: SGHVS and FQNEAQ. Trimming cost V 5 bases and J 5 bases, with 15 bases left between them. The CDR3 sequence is CASSQGPLGETQYF. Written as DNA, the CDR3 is TGTGCCAGCAGCCAAGGCCCTCTGGGGGAGACCCAGTACTTC.

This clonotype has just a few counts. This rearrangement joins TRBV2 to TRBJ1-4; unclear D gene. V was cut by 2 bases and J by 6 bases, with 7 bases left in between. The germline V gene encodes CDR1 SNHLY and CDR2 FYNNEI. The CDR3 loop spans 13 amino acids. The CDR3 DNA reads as TGTGCCAGCAGTGAATGGCAGTATGAAAAACTGTTTTTT. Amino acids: CASSEWQYEKLFF.

The CDR3 nucleotides are TGTGCCAGCAGCTTGGGCCGGAGCCAAGAGACCCAGTACTTC. This gives the protein CASSLGRSQETQYF. The chain couples TRBV5-4 to TRBJ2-5; no clear D. Germline V lookup: CDR1 SGHNT, CDR2 YYREEE (reference sequence). CDR3 length: 14 amino acids. Trimming left V 0 bases short and J 1 base short, with 7 bases between.

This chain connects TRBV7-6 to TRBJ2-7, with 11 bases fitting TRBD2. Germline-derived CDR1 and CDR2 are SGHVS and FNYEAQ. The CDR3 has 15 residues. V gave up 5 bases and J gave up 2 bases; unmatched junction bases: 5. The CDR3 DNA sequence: TGTGCCAGCAGCGTCGCTAGCGGGGGGCCCTACGAGCAGTACTTC. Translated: CASSVASGGPYEQYF. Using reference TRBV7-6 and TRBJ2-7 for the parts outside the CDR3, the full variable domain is GAGVSQSPRYKVTKRGQDVALRCDPISGHVSLYWYRQALGQGPEFLTYFNYEAQQDKSGLPNDRFSAERPEGSISTLTIQRTEQRDSAMYRCASSVASGGPYEQYFGPGTRLTVT.

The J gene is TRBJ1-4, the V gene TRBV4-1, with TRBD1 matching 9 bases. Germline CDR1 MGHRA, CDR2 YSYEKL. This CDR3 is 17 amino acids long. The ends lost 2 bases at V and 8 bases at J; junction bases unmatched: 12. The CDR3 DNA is TGCGCCAGCAGCCAAACCCTCTTACAGGGGGCAAGGGAAAAACTGTTTTTT. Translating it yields CASSQTLLQGAREKLFF.

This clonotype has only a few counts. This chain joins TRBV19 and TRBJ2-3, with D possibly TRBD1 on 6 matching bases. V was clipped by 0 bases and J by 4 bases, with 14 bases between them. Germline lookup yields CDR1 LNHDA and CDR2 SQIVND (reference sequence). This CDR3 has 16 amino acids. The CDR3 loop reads CASSIDGRGAADTQYF. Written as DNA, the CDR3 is TGTGCCAGTAGTATAGATGGCAGGGGCGCGGCAGATACGCAGTATTTT.

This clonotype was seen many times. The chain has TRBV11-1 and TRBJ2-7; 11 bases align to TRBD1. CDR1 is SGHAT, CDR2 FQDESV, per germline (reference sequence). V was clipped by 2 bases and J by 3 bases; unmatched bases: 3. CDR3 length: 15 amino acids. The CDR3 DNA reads TGTGCCAGCAGCTTAAGGACAGGGGGCTACTACGAGCAGTACTTC. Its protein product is CASSLRTGGYYEQYF.

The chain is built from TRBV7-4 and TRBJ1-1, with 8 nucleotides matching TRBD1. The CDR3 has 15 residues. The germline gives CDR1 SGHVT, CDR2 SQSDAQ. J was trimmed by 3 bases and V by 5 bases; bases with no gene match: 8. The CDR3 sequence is CASSALTGVDTEAFF. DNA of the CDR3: TGTGCCAGCAGCGCCTTGACAGGGGTCGACACTGAAGCTTTCTTT. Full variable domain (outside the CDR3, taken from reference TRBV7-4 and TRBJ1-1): GAGVSQSPRYKVAKRGRDVALRCDSISGHVTLYWYRQTLGQGSEVLTYSQSDAQRDKSGRPSGRFSAERPERSVSTLKIQRTEQGDSAVYLCASSALTGVDTEAFFGQGTRLTVV.